The 8 T cell receptor beta chains presented below share a single source sample, sequenced in a study of cytomegalovirus exposure and HLA in healthy donors. With 60 Vbeta and 13 Jbeta primers, the PCR was carried out. Only in-frame clones appear in the TCRdb table, and some are missing; sequencing was by immunoSEQ multiplex PCR. This sample carries 70,000 or so clones, 55% to 80% of them seen once, and the ten largest clones take more than 2.5%. Sequenced material: PBMCs. Receptors originate from a woman aged 45-59 years in good health and CMV-seronegative.

The CDR3 DNA follows: TGTGCCAGCAGAACCGGACTAGCGGGTGACTCCTACGAGCAGTACTTC. This gives the protein CASRTGLAGDSYEQYF. The J gene is TRBJ2-7, the V gene TRBV28, with 11 bases that match TRBD2. This CDR3 has 16 amino acids. Unmatched junction bases numbered 7, after V lost 6 bases and J lost 0 bases. The V gene's germline CDR1 is MDHEN and CDR2 SYDVKM. Variable domain in full (rest from reference TRBV28 and TRBJ2-7): DVKVTQSSRYLVKRTGEKVFLECVQDMDHENMFWYRQDPGLGLRLIYFSYDVKMKEKGDIPEGYSVSREKKERFSLILESASTNQTSMYLCASRTGLAGDSYEQYFGPGTRLTVT.

The chain recombines TRBV28 with TRBJ1-5, with TRBD1 matching over 11 bases. This CDR3 is built from 17 residues. Germline CDR1 and CDR2: MDHEN and SYDVKM. The V and J ends lost 1 base and 3 bases, in that order; junction bases with no gene match: 5. CDR3 region: CASSLYGTGGFNQPQHF. In DNA, the CDR3 is TGTGCCAGCAGTTTATACGGGACAGGGGGTTTCAATCAGCCCCAGCATTTT. Drawing the rest from reference TRBV28 and TRBJ1-5, the complete variable domain is DVKVTQSSRYLVKRTGEKVFLECVQDMDHENMFWYRQDPGLGLRLIYFSYDVKMKEKGDIPEGYSVSREKKERFSLILESASTNQTSMYLCASSLYGTGGFNQPQHFGDGTRLSIL.

The gene calls are TRBV25-1 and TRBJ1-4; 10 bases are shared with TRBD1. This CDR3 comprises 15 residues. Unmatched junction bases numbered 4, after V lost 3 bases and J lost 6 bases. CDR1 is MGHDK and CDR2 is SYGVNS in the germline V gene. The CDR3 sequence is CASSELGTGDEKLFF. The DNA for the CDR3 is TGTGCCAGCAGTGAGCTGGGGACAGGGGATGAAAAACTGTTTTTT.

The rearrangement joins TRBV6-5 to TRBJ1-2, with D maybe TRBD1 (6 bases). The CDR3 has 14 residues. With 2 bases removed from V and 7 bases from J, the gap between germline ends came to 14 bases. CDR1 is MNHEY and CDR2 is SVGAGI in the germline V gene. CDR3 coding DNA: TGTGCCAGCAGTTACCGGGACATTCTAGGTGGCTACACCTTC. Translated, it gives CASSYRDILGGYTF.

CDR3 sequence: CASSDIRGGRSYNEQFF. The CDR3 DNA follows: TGTGCCAGCAGTGACATTCGCGGCGGGAGGTCCTACAATGAGCAGTTCTTC. The chain has TRBV2 and TRBJ2-1, with 8 bases lining up with TRBD2. The CDR3 consists of 17 residues. Germline CDR1 and CDR2: SNHLY and FYNNEI. Losses at the gene ends were 3 bases for V and 1 base for J; bases not matched to a gene: 8.

The V and J genes are TRBV7-2 and TRBJ2-7; 9 nucleotides agree with TRBD2. The CDR3 spans 15 residues. The trim removed 5 bases at V and 2 bases at J, leaving 7 bases unmatched. CDR1 and CDR2 from the germline V gene are SGHTA and FQGNSA. CDR3: CASSKYSGSAYEQYF. CDR3 nucleotides: TGTGCCAGCAGCAAATATAGCGGGAGTGCCTACGAGCAGTACTTC.

The sample holds a few counts of this clone. The chain employs TRBV4-1 and TRBJ1-1, with TRBD1 as a possible D gene (5 bases). This CDR3 comprises 17 residues. Per germline, CDR1 MGHRA and CDR2 YSYEKL. Trimming removed 2 bases at V and 0 bases at J, with 16 bases between. The CDR3 sequence: CASSQSGAGGVNTEAFF. For the CDR3, the DNA is TGCGCCAGCAGCCAATCTGGGGCAGGTGGCGTGAACACTGAAGCTTTCTTT.

This clone appeared once. This chain links TRBV30 with TRBJ2-3; D not resolved. Germline V gene data show CDR1 as GTSNPN and CDR2 as SVGIG (reference sequence). V was clipped by 5 bases and J by 2 bases, with 11 bases between them. This CDR3 contains 13 residues. This chain's CDR3 is CAWEVGATDTQYF. CDR3 nucleotides: TGTGCCTGGGAAGTCGGAGCCACAGATACGCAGTATTTT.